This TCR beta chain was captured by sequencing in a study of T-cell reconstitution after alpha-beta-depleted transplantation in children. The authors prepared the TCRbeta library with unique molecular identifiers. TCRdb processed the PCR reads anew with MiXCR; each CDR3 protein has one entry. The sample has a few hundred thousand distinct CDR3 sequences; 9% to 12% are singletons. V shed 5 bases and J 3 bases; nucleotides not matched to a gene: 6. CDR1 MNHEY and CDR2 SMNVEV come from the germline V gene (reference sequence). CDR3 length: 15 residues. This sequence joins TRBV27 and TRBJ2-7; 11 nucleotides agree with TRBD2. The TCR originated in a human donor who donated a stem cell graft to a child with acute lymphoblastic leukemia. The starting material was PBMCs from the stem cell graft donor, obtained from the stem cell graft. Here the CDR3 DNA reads TGTGCCAGCAGTCCAGGGACTAGCGGACTCTACGAGCAGTACTTC. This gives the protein CASSPGTSGLYEQYF.